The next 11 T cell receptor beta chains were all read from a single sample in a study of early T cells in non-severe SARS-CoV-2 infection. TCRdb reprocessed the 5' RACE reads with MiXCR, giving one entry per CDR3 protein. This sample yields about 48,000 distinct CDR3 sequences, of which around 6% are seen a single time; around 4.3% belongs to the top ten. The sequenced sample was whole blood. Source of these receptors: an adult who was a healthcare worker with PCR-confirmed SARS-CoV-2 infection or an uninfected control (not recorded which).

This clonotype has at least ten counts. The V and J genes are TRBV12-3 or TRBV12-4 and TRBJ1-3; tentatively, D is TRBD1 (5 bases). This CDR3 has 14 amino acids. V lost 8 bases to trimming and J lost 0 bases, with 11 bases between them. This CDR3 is CASAQGISGNTIYF. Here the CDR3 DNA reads TGTGCCAGCGCCCAGGGTATCTCTGGAAACACCATATATTTT.

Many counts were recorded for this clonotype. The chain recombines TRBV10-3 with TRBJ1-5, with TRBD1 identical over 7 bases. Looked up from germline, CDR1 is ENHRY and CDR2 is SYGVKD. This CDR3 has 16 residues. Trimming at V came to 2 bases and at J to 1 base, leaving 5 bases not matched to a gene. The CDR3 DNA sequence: TGTGCCATCAGTGAGCGAACGGGACAGAGCAATCAGCCCCAGCATTTT. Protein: CAISERTGQSNQPQHF.

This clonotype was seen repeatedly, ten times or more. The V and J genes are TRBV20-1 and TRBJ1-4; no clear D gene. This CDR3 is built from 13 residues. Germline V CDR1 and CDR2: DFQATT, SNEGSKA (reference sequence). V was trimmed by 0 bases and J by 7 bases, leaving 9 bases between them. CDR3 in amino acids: CSARDRRGEKLFF. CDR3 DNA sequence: TGCAGTGCTAGAGACCGACGGGGTGAAAAACTGTTTTTT.

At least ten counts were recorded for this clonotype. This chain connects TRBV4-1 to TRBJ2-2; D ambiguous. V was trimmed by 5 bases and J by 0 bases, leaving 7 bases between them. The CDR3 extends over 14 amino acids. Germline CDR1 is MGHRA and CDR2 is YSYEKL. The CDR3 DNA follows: TGCGCCAGCAGCTCTCCGACGAACACCGGGGAGCTGTTTTTT. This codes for CASSSPTNTGELFF.

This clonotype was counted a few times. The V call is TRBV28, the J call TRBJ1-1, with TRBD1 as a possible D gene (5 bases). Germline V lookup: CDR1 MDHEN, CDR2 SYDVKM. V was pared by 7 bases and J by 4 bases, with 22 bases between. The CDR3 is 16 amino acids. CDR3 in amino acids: CASTLYLDKTGTEAFF. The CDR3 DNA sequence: TGTGCCAGCACCCTATATCTAGATAAAACAGGCACTGAAGCTTTCTTT.

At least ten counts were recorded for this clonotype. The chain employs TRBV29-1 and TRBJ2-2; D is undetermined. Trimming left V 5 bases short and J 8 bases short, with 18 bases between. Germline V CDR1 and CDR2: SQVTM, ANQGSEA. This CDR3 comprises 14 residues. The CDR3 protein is CSVCTDGRRGELFF. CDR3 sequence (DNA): TGCAGCGTTTGTACGGATGGTAGGAGAGGGGAGCTGTTTTTT.

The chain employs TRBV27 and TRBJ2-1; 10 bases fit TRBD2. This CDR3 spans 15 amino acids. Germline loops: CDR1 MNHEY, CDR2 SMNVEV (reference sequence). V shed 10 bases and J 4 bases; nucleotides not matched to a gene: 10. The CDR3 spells CAISPTSGNYNEQFF. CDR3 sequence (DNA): TGTGCCATCAGCCCCACTAGCGGGAATTACAATGAGCAGTTCTTC.

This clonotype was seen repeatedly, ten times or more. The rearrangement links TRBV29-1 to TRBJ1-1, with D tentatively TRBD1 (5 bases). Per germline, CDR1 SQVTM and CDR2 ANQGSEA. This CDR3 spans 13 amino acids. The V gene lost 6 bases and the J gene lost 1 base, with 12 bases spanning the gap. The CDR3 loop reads CSVSDKQNTEAFF. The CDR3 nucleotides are TGCAGCGTCTCGGACAAACAGAACACTGAAGCTTTCTTT.

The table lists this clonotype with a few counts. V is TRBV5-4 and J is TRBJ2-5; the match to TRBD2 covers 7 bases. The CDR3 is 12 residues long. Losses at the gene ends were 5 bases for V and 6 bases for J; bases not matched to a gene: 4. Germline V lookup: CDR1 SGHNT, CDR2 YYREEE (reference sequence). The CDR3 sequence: CASRRDYQTQYF. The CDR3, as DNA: TGTGCCAGCAGGCGGGACTACCAGACCCAGTACTTC.

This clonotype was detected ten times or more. CDR3 bases: TGTGCCAGCAGCGTCACAGGGCCGATGAACACTGAAGCTTTCTTT. This sequence encodes CASSVTGPMNTEAFF. This rearrangement joins TRBV9 to TRBJ1-1; perhaps TRBD1 as D (6 bases). This CDR3 has 15 residues. V was shortened by 2 bases and J by 0 bases, with 11 bases between the two germline ends. Germline CDR1 is SGDLS and CDR2 is YYNGEE.

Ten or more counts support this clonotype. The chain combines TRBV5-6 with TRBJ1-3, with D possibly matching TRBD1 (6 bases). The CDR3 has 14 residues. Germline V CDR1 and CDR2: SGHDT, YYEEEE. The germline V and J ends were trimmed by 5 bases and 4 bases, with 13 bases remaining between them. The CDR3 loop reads CASRGIQGGNTIYF. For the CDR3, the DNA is TGTGCCAGCAGAGGTATCCAGGGGGGAAACACCATATATTTT.